This record concerns one TCR beta chain sequence. The junction had 6 bases not matched to a gene; V was cut back by 4 bases and J by 0 bases. Germline V gene data show CDR1 as LNHDA and CDR2 as SQIVND (reference sequence). This CDR3 is 16 amino acids long. This record belongs to a study of PD-1 blockade in mismatch repair-deficient tumors. The protocol was immunoSEQ multiplex PCR, while the TCRdb copy is restricted to in-frame clones and leaves out a portion. The sample contains 45,000 to 60,000 clones, around 73% of which appear only once. This receptor was identified in an adult with mismatch repair-deficient cancer. The source was peripheral blood, collected 4 weeks after starting pembrolizumab. The rearrangement uses TRBV19 and TRBJ1-3; 7 positions agree with TRBD1. The CDR3 coding sequence is TGTGCCAGTAGTACCATCAGGGGGGACTCTGGAAACACCATATATTTT. Amino acids: CASSTIRGDSGNTIYF.